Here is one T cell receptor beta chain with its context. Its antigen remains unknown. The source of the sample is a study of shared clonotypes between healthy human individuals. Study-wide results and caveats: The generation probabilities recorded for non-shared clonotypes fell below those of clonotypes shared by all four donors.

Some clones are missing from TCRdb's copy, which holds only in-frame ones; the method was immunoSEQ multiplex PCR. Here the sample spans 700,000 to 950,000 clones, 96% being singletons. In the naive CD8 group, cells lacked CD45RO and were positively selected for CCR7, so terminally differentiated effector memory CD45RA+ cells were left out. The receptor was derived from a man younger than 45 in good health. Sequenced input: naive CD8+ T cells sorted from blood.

CDR3 amino acids: CASFPRDLVENTGELFF. The CDR3 DNA is TGTGCCAGTTTTCCGCGGGACCTAGTAGAGAACACCGGGGAGCTGTTTTTT. This rearrangement joins TRBV2 to TRBJ2-2, with D possibly being TRBD2 (6 bases). The length of the CDR3 is 17 residues. V was clipped by 9 bases and J by 1 base, with 21 bases between them. CDR1 is SNHLY, CDR2 FYNNEI, per germline.